These 17 T cell receptor beta chains were sequenced from one sample in a study of blood T cell repertoires in COVID-19. Assay: immunoSEQ multiplex PCR; the TCRdb copy retains only in-frame clones and omits some. The profile shows 180,000 or so clones, over 70% of them singletons. Sequenced input: peripheral blood. The receptors come from a middle-aged woman with COVID-19, enrolled during active disease.

The chain uses TRBV5-1 and TRBJ1-1; possible D gene TRBD1, 5 bases. The CDR3 loop spans 12 amino acids. Germline values: CDR1 SGHRS, CDR2 YFSETQ. V gave up 4 bases and J gave up 8 bases, with 12 bases separating them. The CDR3 DNA reads as TGCGCCAGCAGCCGGCAGGGTACAGAAGCTTTCTTT. Amino acids: CASSRQGTEAFF.

The chain has TRBV27 and TRBJ2-7; 7 nucleotides agree with TRBD1. The CDR3 runs 15 residues. V was pared by 4 bases and J by 3 bases, with 9 bases of the junction left unmatched. Germline loops: CDR1 MNHEY, CDR2 SMNVEV (reference sequence). The CDR3 sequence: CASSYTGQLYYEQYF. The CDR3 region has the DNA TGTGCCAGCAGTTATACGGGACAGTTGTACTACGAGCAGTACTTC.

This clone appeared a single time. The gene calls are TRBV4-2 and TRBJ1-5, with D tentatively TRBD1 (5 bases). The ends were cut back, 0 bases at V and 4 bases at J, with 10 bases in the middle. The CDR3 loop spans 15 amino acids. Germline values: CDR1 LGHNA, CDR2 YNFKEQ. The CDR3 sequence: CASSQDLTANQPQHF. The CDR3 DNA is TGTGCCAGCAGCCAAGATCTGACAGCTAATCAGCCCCAGCATTTT.

This chain links TRBV27 with TRBJ1-1, with D tentatively TRBD1 (6 bases). The CDR3 extends over 13 amino acids. V was clipped by 5 bases and J by 6 bases, with 13 bases between them. Germline CDR1 reads MNHEY; CDR2 reads SMNVEV (reference sequence). The CDR3 protein is CASSPGQPSEAFF. CDR3 DNA sequence: TGTGCCAGCAGTCCGGGACAACCCTCTGAAGCTTTCTTT.

This clone was observed a few times. This chain joins TRBV7-2 and TRBJ2-2, with 12 bases aligning to TRBD2. CDR1 SGHTA and CDR2 FQGNSA come from the germline V gene. J was trimmed by 6 bases and V by 5 bases; bases with no gene match: 10. CDR3 size: 17 residues. The CDR3 is CASSVKPSGGAPGELFF. In DNA, the CDR3 is TGTGCCAGCAGCGTAAAACCTAGCGGGGGGGCCCCCGGGGAGCTGTTTTTT.

In this sample, this clone turned up once. The V and J genes are TRBV2 and TRBJ2-1, with D perhaps matching TRBD1 (5 bases). Germline loops: CDR1 SNHLY, CDR2 FYNNEI. V shed 6 bases and J shed 5 bases, with 5 bases lying between them. The CDR3 is 11 residues long. The CDR3 loop reads CASRDNNEQFF. CDR3 sequence (DNA): TGTGCCAGCAGGGACAACAATGAGCAGTTCTTC.

J is TRBJ1-5 and V is TRBV19; unclear D gene. The germline V and J ends were trimmed by 3 bases and 1 base, with 7 bases remaining between them. CDR1 LNHDA and CDR2 SQIVND come from the germline V gene (reference sequence). The CDR3 is 14 residues long. CDR3 loop: CASSIVVSNQPQHF. In DNA form, the CDR3 reads TGTGCCAGTAGTATTGTTGTAAGCAATCAGCCCCAGCATTTT.

The rearrangement joins TRBV14 to TRBJ1-1, with unresolved D. This CDR3 has 15 residues. Trimming cost V 0 bases and J 7 bases, with 15 bases left between them. Germline-derived CDR1 and CDR2 are SGHDN and FVKESK. As DNA, the CDR3 is TGTGCCAGCAGCCAAGATATTTGGGCATTTGGTGAAGCTTTCTTT. Translating it yields CASSQDIWAFGEAFF. Full variable domain (remainder filled in from reference TRBV14 and TRBJ1-1): EAGVTQFPSHSVIEKGQTVTLRCDPISGHDNLYWYRRVMGKEIKFLLHFVKESKQDESGMPNNRFLAERTGGTYSTLKVQPAELEDSGVYFCASSQDIWAFGEAFFGQGTRLTVV.

Turning to this clone: The sample has other DNA sequences that encode this CDR3 too. The chain employs TRBV19 and TRBJ1-5, with 12 positions matching TRBD1. The CDR3 spans 16 residues. After removal of 3 bases from V and 7 bases from J, the junction contained 7 bases not matched to a gene. CDR1 LNHDA and CDR2 SQIVND come from the germline V gene (reference sequence). The CDR3 protein is CASSIPGQGARQPQHF. In DNA, the CDR3 is TGTGCCAGTAGTATCCCGGGACAGGGGGCGAGACAGCCCCAGCATTTT.

This clone was picked up many times. The chain carries TRBV6-5 and TRBJ1-5, with 10 bases matching TRBD1. This CDR3 spans 15 amino acids. Germline CDR1 reads MNHEY; CDR2 reads SVGAGI. V trimming: 4 bases; J trimming: 5 bases; junction bases outside the gene matches: 5. The CDR3 here is CASSWTGGQDQPQHF. CDR3 sequence (DNA): TGTGCCAGCAGTTGGACAGGGGGACAGGATCAGCCCCAGCATTTT.

The chain links TRBV6-5 to TRBJ2-7; D uncertain. Deletions cut 5 bases from V and 4 bases from J, with 15 bases between. The CDR3 covers 14 residues. Germline CDR1 reads MNHEY; CDR2 reads SVGAGI. The DNA for the CDR3 is TGTGCCAGCAGTATACGAGGTTTTTTATACGAGCAGTACTTC. Its translation: CASSIRGFLYEQYF.

The chain carries TRBV23-1 and TRBJ1-1, with D possibly matching TRBD1 (6 bases). TRBV23-1 is an ORF for which the function is uncertain. The CDR3 contains 17 residues. The germline V and J ends were trimmed by 4 bases and 3 bases, with 21 bases remaining between them. CDR3 in amino acids: CASSRGGPPVRDTEAFF. CDR3 bases: TGCGCCAGCAGTCGGGGGGGGCCCCCAGTTAGGGACACTGAAGCTTTCTTT.

Concerning this clone: At one boundary the junction diverges from the germline segment, which might be a read error. The genes are TRBV29-1 and TRBJ2-1, with 9 bases fitting TRBD1. The CDR3 has 16 amino acids. The germline CDR1 and CDR2 sequences are SQVTM and ANQGSEA. CDR3 bases: TGCAGCGTTGAAGCCGTCACAGGGGGCGCCTACAGTGAGCAGTTCTTC. Translated, it gives CSVEAVTGGAYSEQFF.

The genes are TRBV27 and TRBJ2-5; 7 nucleotides align to TRBD2. Germline V gene data show CDR1 as MNHEY and CDR2 as SMNVEV (reference sequence). CDR3 size: 16 residues. The trim removed 5 bases at V and 2 bases at J, leaving 11 bases unmatched. CDR3 sequence reads: CASSPGVAGLQETQYF. The CDR3, as DNA: TGTGCCAGCAGTCCCGGGGTAGCGGGCCTTCAAGAGACCCAGTACTTC.

The chain couples TRBV5-1 to TRBJ1-5; possibly TRBD1 for D (5 bases). The germline V gene has CDR1 SGHRS and CDR2 YFSETQ. V lost 5 bases to trimming and J lost 3 bases, with 12 bases between them. The CDR3 is made up of 14 amino acids. CDR3: CASSQQGLNQPQHF. Written as DNA, the CDR3 is TGCGCCAGCAGTCAGCAGGGCCTCAATCAGCCCCAGCATTTT.

This clone was seen many times. The V and J genes are TRBV2 and TRBJ1-5, with a tentative D call TRBD1 (5 bases). The length of the CDR3 is 18 residues. Trimming took off 1 base at V and 0 bases at J, with 16 bases between the two ends. Germline CDR1 reads SNHLY; CDR2 reads FYNNEI. The CDR3 bases are TGTGCCAGCAGTGAAGTAGCCAGGGTGGCCGGTAGCAATCAGCCCCAGCATTTT. Translation: CASSEVARVAGSNQPQHF.

The chain has TRBV25-1 and TRBJ2-5; TRBD1 agrees at 7 bases. Germline trimming cut 2 bases from V and 6 bases from J; bases unmatched to any gene: 9. The germline gives CDR1 MGHDK, CDR2 SYGVNS. The CDR3 is 15 residues long. This CDR3 reads CASSEIEQGRKTQYF. DNA of the CDR3: TGTGCCAGCAGTGAAATAGAACAGGGGAGAAAGACCCAGTACTTC.